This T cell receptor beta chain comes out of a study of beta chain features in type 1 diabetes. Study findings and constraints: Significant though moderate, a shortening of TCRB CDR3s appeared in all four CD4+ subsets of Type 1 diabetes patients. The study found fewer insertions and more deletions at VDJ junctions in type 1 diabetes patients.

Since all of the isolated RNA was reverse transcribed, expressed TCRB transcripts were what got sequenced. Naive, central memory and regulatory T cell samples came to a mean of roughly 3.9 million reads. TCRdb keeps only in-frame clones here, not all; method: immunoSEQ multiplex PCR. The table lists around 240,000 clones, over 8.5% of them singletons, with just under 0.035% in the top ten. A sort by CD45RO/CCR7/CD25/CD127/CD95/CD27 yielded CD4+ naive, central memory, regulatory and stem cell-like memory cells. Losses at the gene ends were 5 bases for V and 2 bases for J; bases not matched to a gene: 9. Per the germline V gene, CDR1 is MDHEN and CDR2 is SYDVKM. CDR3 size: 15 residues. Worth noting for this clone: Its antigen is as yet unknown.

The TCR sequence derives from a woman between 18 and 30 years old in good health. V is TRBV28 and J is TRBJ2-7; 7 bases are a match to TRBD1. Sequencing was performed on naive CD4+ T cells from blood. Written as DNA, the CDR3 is TGTGCCAGCAGTCCCAGGGGGTGGTCTACCTACGAGCAGTACTTC. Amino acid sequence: CASSPRGWSTYEQYF.